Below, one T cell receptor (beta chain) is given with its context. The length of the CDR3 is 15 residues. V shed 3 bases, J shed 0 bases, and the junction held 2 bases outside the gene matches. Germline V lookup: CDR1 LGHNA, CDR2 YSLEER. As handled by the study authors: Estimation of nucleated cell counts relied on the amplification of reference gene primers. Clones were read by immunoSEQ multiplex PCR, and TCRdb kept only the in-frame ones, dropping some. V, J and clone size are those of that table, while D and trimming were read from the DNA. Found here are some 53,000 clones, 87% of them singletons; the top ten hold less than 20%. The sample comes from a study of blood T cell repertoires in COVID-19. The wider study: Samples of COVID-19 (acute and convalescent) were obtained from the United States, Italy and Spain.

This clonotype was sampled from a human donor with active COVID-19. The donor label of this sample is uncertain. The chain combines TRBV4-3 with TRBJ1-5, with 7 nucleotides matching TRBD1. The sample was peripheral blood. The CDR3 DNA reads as TGCGCCAGCAGCCACCGACAGGGTAGCAATCAGCCCCAGCATTTT. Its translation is CASSHRQGSNQPQHF.